One sample yielded the 24 T cell receptor beta chains listed below, sequenced in a study of T cells in Graves' hyperthyroidism and ophthalmopathy. The investigators amplified TCR beta CDR3 regions from RNA transcripts. A set of HTBI primers served as the primers for a first-round RT-PCR of the TCR CDR3. Using its own MiXCR run on the multiplex PCR reads, TCRdb lists one record per CDR3 protein. The table has around 700,000 distinct CDR3 sequences, 18% seen once. The source material was blood. Source of these receptors: a woman aged 45-59 years with Graves' hyperthyroidism that later progressed to Graves' ophthalmopathy.

This clonotype was observed many times. The chain carries TRBV7-6 and TRBJ2-2; D may correspond to TRBD1 or TRBD2 (6 bases each). The CDR3 runs 17 residues. Per the germline V gene, CDR1 is SGHVS and CDR2 is FNYEAQ. With 1 base removed from V and 5 bases from J, the gap between germline ends came to 17 bases. The DNA of the CDR3 is TGTGCCAGCAGCTTAGATCCGACGGGGGCAGGTACCGGGGAGCTGTTTTTT. Protein: CASSLDPTGAGTGELFF. Full variable domain (outside the CDR3, taken from reference TRBV7-6 and TRBJ2-2): GAGVSQSPRYKVTKRGQDVALRCDPISGHVSLYWYRQALGQGPEFLTYFNYEAQQDKSGLPNDRFSAERPEGSISTLTIQRTEQRDSAMYRCASSLDPTGAGTGELFFGEGSRLTVL.

The chain couples TRBV3-1 to TRBJ1-4; D is undetermined. V was cut by 4 bases and J by 5 bases, with 8 bases left in between. This CDR3 comprises 13 residues. The germline V gene has CDR1 LGHDT and CDR2 YNNKEL (reference sequence). CDR3 region: CASSPVGNEKLFF. CDR3 nucleotide sequence: TGTGCCAGCAGCCCAGTCGGGAATGAAAAACTGTTTTTT. The variable domain in full, completed from reference TRBV3-1 and TRBJ1-4, reads DTAVSQTPKYLVTQMGNDKSIKCEQNLGHDTMYWYKQDSKKFLKIMFSYNNKELIINETVPNRFSPKSPDKAHLNLHINSLELGDSAVYFCASSPVGNEKLFFGSGTQLSVL.

This clonotype has a count of ten or more. The chain uses TRBV30 and TRBJ1-1; D is unresolved. CDR1 GTSNPN and CDR2 SVGIG come from the germline V gene (reference sequence). The CDR3 covers 14 residues. Trimming shortened V by 2 bases and J by 0 bases, and 10 bases separated the two germline ends. The CDR3 loop is CAWSQRRLNTEAFF. In DNA form, the CDR3 reads TGTGCCTGGAGTCAACGGCGCCTGAACACTGAAGCTTTCTTT.

This clonotype has a count of ten or more. The J gene is TRBJ2-5, the V gene TRBV2; 8 bases are shared with TRBD2. This CDR3 has 15 amino acids. J gave up 0 bases and V 6 bases, and 6 bases lay outside the gene matches. CDR1 is SNHLY and CDR2 is FYNNEI in the germline V gene. As DNA, the CDR3 is TGTGCCAGCAGGAGGGTACTAGCGGACCAAGAGACCCAGTACTTC. Translation: CASRRVLADQETQYF.

This clonotype has a count of ten or more. The rearrangement links TRBV20-1 to TRBJ2-7; D is ambiguous. The CDR3 sequence is 11 residues long. The germline V gene has CDR1 DFQATT and CDR2 SNEGSKA (reference sequence). Deletions cut 6 bases from V and 4 bases from J, with 10 bases between. The CDR3 region is CSADPRYEQYF. The CDR3 DNA is TGCAGTGCCGACCCGAGGTACGAGCAGTACTTC.

This clonotype was detected many times. The rearrangement joins TRBV7-9 to TRBJ2-7, with 7 bases that match TRBD1. Germline CDR1 SEHNR, CDR2 FQNEAQ (reference sequence). The CDR3 covers 16 residues. V was pared by 5 bases and J by 5 bases, with 15 bases of the junction left unmatched. CDR3: CASSQPGQLLNHEQYF. CDR3 coding DNA: TGTGCCAGCAGCCAACCGGGACAGCTCCTCAACCACGAGCAGTACTTC.

This clonotype occurred a few times. The chain recombines TRBV12-3 or TRBV12-4 with TRBJ1-2; TRBD1 matches at 7 bases. The ends lost 6 bases at V and 7 bases at J; junction bases unmatched: 8. The CDR3 sequence is 13 residues long. CDR3 sequence reads: CASSPGTASGYTF. DNA of the CDR3: TGTGCCAGCAGCCCCGGGACAGCATCTGGCTACACCTTC.

This clonotype turned up a few times. The chain joins TRBV4-2 to TRBJ2-7, with TRBD1 matching over 7 bases. J was trimmed by 5 bases and V by 4 bases; bases with no gene match: 11. This CDR3 spans 15 amino acids. Germline-derived CDR1 and CDR2 are LGHNA and YNFKEQ. The CDR3 here is CASSPDDREGDEQYF. In nucleotides, the CDR3 is TGTGCCAGCAGCCCAGACGACAGGGAAGGAGACGAGCAGTACTTC.

This clonotype was counted only a few times. The gene calls are TRBV27 and TRBJ2-3, with TRBD2 identical over 13 bases. J was trimmed by 4 bases and V by 6 bases; bases with no gene match: 7. Germline loops: CDR1 MNHEY, CDR2 SMNVEV (reference sequence). CDR3 length: 16 residues. The CDR3 DNA reads as TGTGCCAGCAGGTCTCTGACTAGCGGGGGGCCAGATACGCAGTATTTT. Its protein is CASRSLTSGGPDTQYF.

This clonotype was counted between two and nine times. This CDR3 is CASSSTSGGQTDTQYF. The CDR3 DNA reads as TGTGCCAGCAGTTCGACTAGCGGGGGGCAAACGGATACGCAGTATTTT. This rearrangement joins TRBV12-3 or TRBV12-4 to TRBJ2-3; 13 nucleotides align to TRBD2. The CDR3 is 16 amino acids. With 4 bases clipped from V and 6 bases from J, the junction kept 7 bases outside the gene matches.

This clonotype occurred a few times. The J gene is TRBJ2-1, the V gene TRBV20-1; weak D call: TRBD1 (6 bases). From germline, CDR1 is DFQATT and CDR2 SNEGSKA (reference sequence). The CDR3 covers 14 residues. The V gene lost 4 bases and the J gene lost 9 bases, with 19 bases spanning the gap. The CDR3 region is CSAIHTGIVVEQFF. The CDR3 DNA reads as TGCAGTGCTATCCACACAGGGATAGTTGTTGAGCAGTTCTTC.

The V gene is TRBV11-1, the J gene TRBJ1-3, with no clear D. The V end lost 3 bases, the J end lost 1 base, and 10 bases lay between the germline ends. Per the germline V gene, CDR1 is SGHAT and CDR2 is FQDESV (reference sequence). This CDR3 comprises 15 residues. This chain's CDR3 is CASSLVPASGNTIYF. As DNA, the CDR3 is TGTGCCAGCAGCTTGGTACCTGCGTCTGGAAACACCATATATTTT.

This clonotype was seen repeatedly, ten times or more. V and J are TRBV6-5 and TRBJ2-2; TRBD2 matches at 11 bases. The V segment lost 10 bases and the J segment 3 bases; nucleotides outside the gene matches: 4. CDR1 and CDR2 (germline): MNHEY, SVGAGI. This CDR3 spans 14 amino acids. CDR3: CATVAGGDTGELFF. The CDR3 DNA sequence: TGTGCCACAGTAGCGGGGGGGGACACCGGGGAGCTGTTTTTT.

This clonotype is a singleton in its sample. This chain links TRBV9 with TRBJ1-2; D is unresolved. CDR3 length: 15 residues. Germline-derived CDR1 and CDR2 are SGDLS and YYNGEE. The V end lost 0 bases, the J end lost 4 bases, and 13 bases lay between the germline ends. The CDR3 protein is CASSVAAATGYGYTF. CDR3 DNA sequence: TGTGCCAGCAGCGTAGCGGCAGCGACCGGCTATGGCTACACCTTC.

This clonotype has more than one count but fewer than ten. A much larger clone sits a single nucleotide away, making a read error possible. The chain carries TRBV6-1 and TRBJ2-7; TRBD1 is a possible D gene (6 bases). CDR3 length: 13 residues. Germline V gene lookup returns CDR1 MNHNS and CDR2 SASEGT. The CDR3 spells CTSSDRSSYEQYF. The DNA for the CDR3 is TGTACCAGCAGCGACAGGAGTTCCTACGAGCAGTACTTC.

Ten or more counts support this clonotype. The rearrangement links TRBV3-1 to TRBJ2-7, with D perhaps TRBD1 (6 bases). V dropped 2 bases and J dropped 3 bases, with 11 bases sitting between them. The CDR3 runs to 14 residues. Germline CDR1 reads LGHDT; CDR2 reads YNNKEL (reference sequence). CDR3 in amino acids: CASSQQQGDYEQYF. The CDR3 nucleotides are TGTGCCAGCAGCCAACAACAGGGAGACTACGAGCAGTACTTC.

The genes are TRBV7-3 and TRBJ2-1, with D maybe TRBD1 (6 bases). CDR1 is SGHTA, CDR2 FQGTGA, per germline. The V and J ends lost 2 bases and 5 bases respectively, with 16 bases between them. The CDR3 is 16 residues long. CDR3 sequence: CASSLYRGYGDNEQFF. The CDR3 DNA reads TGTGCCAGCAGCTTATATAGGGGGTACGGCGACAATGAGCAGTTCTTC.

A note on this clonotype: A much larger clone differs from this one at a single base, so this may be a read error. The chain joins TRBV7-9 to TRBJ1-1; maybe TRBD1 (5 bases). V gave up 5 bases and J gave up 0 bases, with 13 bases separating them. This CDR3 spans 15 amino acids. Germline V gene data show CDR1 as SEHNR and CDR2 as FQNEAQ (reference sequence). CDR3 sequence (DNA): TGTGCCAGCAGCCTCCCCCTGACAGTGAACACTGAAGCTTTCTTT. It encodes CASSLPLTVNTEAFF.

The chain uses TRBV12-3 or TRBV12-4 and TRBJ2-6; D ambiguous. The CDR3 sequence is 16 residues long. V was shortened by 0 bases and J by 1 base, with 7 bases between the two germline ends. The CDR3 bases are TGTGCCAGCAGTTTAGCTGGTAATTCTGGGGCCAACGTCCTGACTTTC. Its translation: CASSLAGNSGANVLTF.

This clonotype was counted a few times. The chain carries TRBV20-1 and TRBJ1-1; unclear D gene. Trimming pared 5 bases from V and 1 base from J, leaving 11 bases between. In germline, CDR1 is DFQATT, CDR2 SNEGSKA (reference sequence). CDR3 length: 13 residues. The CDR3 is CSASLNPNTEAFF. The CDR3, as DNA: TGCAGTGCTTCACTAAACCCGAACACTGAAGCTTTCTTT.

This clonotype occurred many times. J is TRBJ2-3 and V is TRBV2; D not resolved. The V and J ends lost 2 bases and 6 bases respectively, with 12 bases between them. Per germline, CDR1 SNHLY and CDR2 FYNNEI. The CDR3 covers 14 residues. Written as DNA, the CDR3 is TGTGCCAGCAGTGAAAGGTCGGTAGGGGATACGCAGTATTTT. As protein: CASSERSVGDTQYF.

In this sample, this clonotype turned up a few times. J is TRBJ2-3 and V is TRBV2, with no clear D. Trimming cost V 4 bases and J 5 bases, with 13 bases left between them. Germline CDR1 and CDR2: SNHLY and FYNNEI. This CDR3 contains 14 residues. The CDR3 is CASSGGHGVDTQYF. The CDR3 DNA follows: TGTGCCAGCAGTGGGGGTCATGGGGTAGATACGCAGTATTTT. The full variable domain, rest sourced from reference TRBV2 and TRBJ2-3, is EPEVTQTPSHQVTQMGQEVILRCVPISNHLYFYWYRQILGQKVEFLVSFYNNEISEKSEIFDDQFSVERPDGSNFTLKIRSTKLEDSAMYFCASSGGHGVDTQYFGPGTRLTVL.

Many counts were recorded for this clonotype. The chain couples TRBV27 to TRBJ1-1; D remains ambiguous. The V gene lost 6 bases and the J gene lost 0 bases, with 17 bases spanning the gap. CDR1 is MNHEY, CDR2 SMNVEV, per germline (reference sequence). This CDR3 contains 16 residues. CDR3 region: CASRHTGGMVNTEAFF. CDR3 sequence (DNA): TGTGCCAGCAGGCACACCGGAGGCATGGTGAACACTGAAGCTTTCTTT.

The V gene is TRBV19, the J gene TRBJ1-1; 7 bases map to TRBD1. CDR1 LNHDA and CDR2 SQIVND come from the germline V gene (reference sequence). Trimming removed 7 bases from V and 4 bases from J; junction bases left unmatched: 12. CDR3 length: 15 residues. DNA for the CDR3: TGTGCCAGTAACGGCGGAGGGGGCTGGAGCACTGAAGCTTTCTTT. This encodes CASNGGGGWSTEAFF. Supplemented by reference TRBV19 and TRBJ1-1, the full variable domain reads DGGITQSPKYLFRKEGQNVTLSCEQNLNHDAMYWYRQDPGQGLRLIYYSQIVNDFQKGDIAEGYSVSREKKESFPLTVTSAQKNPTAFYLCASNGGGGWSTEAFFGQGTRLTVV.